One sample yielded the 26 T cell receptor beta chains listed below, sequenced in a study of blood T cells in healthy people across ages (dated by TCRdb to the mid-2010s). The library came from 5' RACE. The sample was run on an Illumina HiSeq 2500. A second about 7 to 12 cycle PCR used a sample-barcoded 5' primer and a J-beta primer mix. Starting from the raw public reads, TCRdb applied fastp trimming at Q25, assembled clones with MiXCR and retained in-frame beta chains. Each entry is one CDR3 protein sequence, shown with its most common DNA and genes. Present in this sample are about 1.8 million distinct CDR3 sequences, roughly 49% of which were seen just once. Together, the top ten hold less than 2.5% of the sample. The specimen sequenced was blood. These receptors were obtained from a woman between 35 and 50 years old in good health.

The chain employs TRBV11-2 and TRBJ1-1; a possible D gene is TRBD1 (5 bases). V lost 6 bases, J lost 5 bases, and 16 bases lay in between. The length of the CDR3 is 14 residues. Germline-derived CDR1 and CDR2 are SGHAT and FQNNGV. The CDR3 nucleotides are TGTGCCAGCAGAACCCTAGGGGTGGATACTGAAGCTTTCTTT. Encoded protein: CASRTLGVDTEAFF.

The rearrangement uses TRBV20-1 and TRBJ2-3, with TRBD2 identical over 8 bases. The CDR3 length is 15 residues. Germline V gene sequence: CDR1 DFQATT, CDR2 SNEGSKA (reference sequence). With V trimmed by 1 base and J by 9 bases, 12 bases remained unmatched. DNA of the CDR3: TGCAGTGCTAGAGTGGCCGCGGGGGGTCTCCCAACGCAGTATTTT. This gives the protein CSARVAAGGLPTQYF.

This chain uses TRBV27 with TRBJ2-6, with 7 bases aligning to TRBD1. CDR1 is MNHEY and CDR2 is SMNVEV in the germline V gene (reference sequence). The CDR3 has 16 amino acids. After removal of 7 bases from V and 0 bases from J, the junction contained 6 bases not matched to a gene. CDR3 protein: CASTTGPSSGANVLTF. Written as DNA, the CDR3 is TGTGCCAGCACGACAGGGCCTAGCTCTGGGGCCAACGTCCTGACTTTC.

This clonotype was seen more than once but under ten times. The V call is TRBV3-1, the J call TRBJ1-1; 7 bases align to TRBD1. Germline values: CDR1 LGHDT, CDR2 YNNKEL (reference sequence). V gave up 4 bases and J gave up 1 base; unmatched junction bases: 6. The CDR3 is 15 residues long. The CDR3 spells CASSPQGGQNTEAFF. CDR3 DNA: TGTGCCAGCAGCCCCCAGGGGGGGCAGAACACTGAAGCTTTCTTT.

This clonotype was seen only once. This chain joins TRBV7-6 and TRBJ1-4; 8 bases match TRBD1. The germline V gene has CDR1 SGHVS and CDR2 FNYEAQ. The CDR3 extends over 17 amino acids. V dropped 4 bases and J dropped 0; count of bases not matched to a gene: 7. The CDR3 bases are TGTGCCAGCAGCTACCAGGGGGCCCAGGCAACTAATGAAAAACTGTTTTTT. Protein sequence: CASSYQGAQATNEKLFF.

This clonotype has only a few counts. This chain uses TRBV27 with TRBJ2-1, with D possibly matching TRBD2 (5 bases). This CDR3 spans 14 amino acids. Looked up from germline, CDR1 is MNHEY and CDR2 is SMNVEV (reference sequence). The V end lost 4 bases, the J end lost 12 bases, and 19 bases lay between the germline ends. CDR3 DNA sequence: TGTGCCAGCAGTTGGTTAGCGACCGCTGATGGGCAGTTCTTC. It encodes CASSWLATADGQFF.

In this sample, this clonotype turned up a few times. V and J are TRBV20-1 and TRBJ2-1; TRBD1 is a possible D gene (6 bases). This CDR3 has 14 amino acids. V lost 6 bases, J lost 1 base, and 13 bases lay in between. The germline CDR1 and CDR2 sequences are DFQATT and SNEGSKA (reference sequence). CDR3 DNA: TGCAGTGCCGACAGGATCCCATCCTACAATGAGCAGTTCTTC. Its translation is CSADRIPSYNEQFF.

Concerning this clonotype: An end of the junction differs from the germline gene, which may be a read error. The chain employs TRBV6-5 and TRBJ2-5, with D uncertain. The CDR3 is made up of 14 amino acids. CDR1 and CDR2 (germline): MNHEY, SVGAGI. CDR3 sequence reads: CAGSPGPNQETQYF. CDR3 DNA: TGTGCCGGCAGCCCAGGACCGAACCAAGAGACCCAGTACTTC.

This chain connects TRBV6-2 or TRBV6-3 to TRBJ1-1; possibly TRBD1 for D (5 bases). Trimming removed 6 bases at V and 4 bases at J, with 15 bases between. This CDR3 spans 14 amino acids. CDR1 and CDR2 from the germline V gene are MNHEY and SVGEGT. CDR3 in DNA: TGTGCCAGCAGGGACTCGGGGGTAGCCACTGAAGCTTTCTTT. It codes for CASRDSGVATEAFF.

J is TRBJ1-2 and V is TRBV24-1; D is ambiguous. Per the germline V gene, CDR1 is KGHDR and CDR2 is SFDVKD. The CDR3 runs to 13 residues. V was cut by 4 bases and J by 3 bases, with 8 bases left in between. The CDR3: CATSEGNYYGYTF. CDR3 sequence (DNA): TGTGCCACCAGTGAAGGAAACTACTATGGCTACACCTTC.

This sequence joins TRBV28 and TRBJ2-5; possibly TRBD2 for D (5 bases). The DNA end favors TRBJ2-7, so the J call may be wrong. The CDR3 consists of 14 residues. CDR1 is MDHEN, CDR2 SYDVKM, per germline. As DNA, the CDR3 is TGTGCCAGCAGTTCCGCCGGGATCTCGAACGAGCAGTACTTC. Its protein is CASSSAGISNEQYF.

This clonotype was found a few times. This chain joins TRBV20-1 and TRBJ2-3, with 9 bases matching TRBD1. CDR1 DFQATT and CDR2 SNEGSKA come from the germline V gene (reference sequence). The J segment lost 5 bases and the V segment lost 6 bases, leaving 9 bases of the junction unmatched. The CDR3 is made up of 14 amino acids. The CDR3 sequence: CSALTGGAGDTQYF. The CDR3 coding sequence is TGCAGTGCCCTAACAGGGGGCGCGGGAGATACGCAGTATTTT.

This clonotype was detected once. V usage is TRBV20-1 and J usage is TRBJ2-1, with 9 bases that match TRBD2. V was clipped by 4 bases and J by 7 bases; unmatched bases: 11. This CDR3 has 15 residues. Germline CDR1 reads DFQATT; CDR2 reads SNEGSKA (reference sequence). This CDR3 is CSAITVRGGENEQFF. The CDR3 DNA sequence: TGCAGTGCTATAACTGTGCGGGGGGGCGAGAATGAGCAGTTCTTC.

This clonotype has more than one count but fewer than ten. The chain couples TRBV20-1 to TRBJ2-7, with a weak D call TRBD1 (6 bases). Between the trimmed V and J ends, which lost 0 bases and 6 bases, there was a span of 15 bases. The CDR3 is 14 residues long. Looked up from germline, CDR1 is DFQATT and CDR2 is SNEGSKA (reference sequence). Written as DNA, the CDR3 is TGCAGTGCTAGAGATGGGCAGGGGTCTTTCGAGCAGTACTTC. As protein: CSARDGQGSFEQYF.

The chain links TRBV5-6 to TRBJ1-2; D perhaps matches TRBD1 (6 bases). The V gene lost 1 base and the J gene lost 7 bases, with 14 bases spanning the gap. Germline CDR1 is SGHDT and CDR2 is YYEEEE. There are 14 residues in the CDR3. CDR3 protein: CASSLTAGATGYTF. DNA of the CDR3: TGTGCCAGCAGCTTGACGGCAGGGGCGACTGGCTACACCTTC.

In its sample, this clonotype was seen a few times. The gene calls are TRBV9 and TRBJ2-7; 7 nucleotides match TRBD1. Unmatched junction bases numbered 3, after V lost 0 bases and J lost 3 bases. CDR1 is SGDLS and CDR2 is YYNGEE in the germline V gene. The CDR3 is 14 residues long. DNA for the CDR3: TGTGCCAGCAGCGTAGAGTACAGGGGCTACGAGCAGTACTTC. It is translated as CASSVEYRGYEQYF.

The chain combines TRBV4-3 with TRBJ2-7; 9 nucleotides agree with TRBD1. The V segment lost 2 bases and the J segment 5 bases; nucleotides outside the gene matches: 10. The CDR3 has 16 residues. Per germline, CDR1 LGHNA and CDR2 YSLEER. CDR3 nucleotide sequence: TGCGCCAGCAGCCAAAACACCGGGACAGGGATAGACGAGCAGTACTTC. It is translated as CASSQNTGTGIDEQYF.

The chain carries TRBV7-2 and TRBJ2-3; D unresolved. This CDR3 contains 14 residues. V was shortened by 7 bases and J by 3 bases, with 14 bases between the two germline ends. Germline V gives CDR1 SGHTA, CDR2 FQGNSA. The DNA of the CDR3 is TGTGCCAGCACGTCCGATTTGGGGACAGATACGCAGTATTTT. Amino acids: CASTSDLGTDTQYF. Drawing the rest from reference TRBV7-2 and TRBJ2-3, the complete variable domain is GAGVSQSPSNKVTEKGKDVELRCDPISGHTALYWYRQSLGQGLEFLIYFQGNSAPDKSGLPSDRFSAERTGGSVSTLTIQRTQQEDSAVYLCASTSDLGTDTQYFGPGTRLTVL.

The chain has TRBV6-5 and TRBJ2-3; TRBD2 matches 8 bases. The length of the CDR3 is 16 residues. The junction had 16 bases not matched to a gene; V was cut back by 10 bases and J by 4 bases. From germline, CDR1 is MNHEY and CDR2 SVGAGI. In nucleotides, the CDR3 is TGTGCCACCAAAAGGACTAGCTCGGGTCAGCCAGATACGCAGTATTTT. It codes for CATKRTSSGQPDTQYF.

The J gene is TRBJ1-2, the V gene TRBV6-1, with 9 bases identical to TRBD1. Germline-derived CDR1 and CDR2 are MNHNS and SASEGT. The CDR3 totals 16 residues. Unmatched junction bases numbered 7, after V lost 4 bases and J lost 1 base. CDR3 loop: CASSARTGARNYGYTF. The CDR3, as DNA: TGTGCCAGCAGTGCCCGGACAGGGGCGCGTAACTATGGCTACACCTTC.

The chain combines TRBV5-5 with TRBJ1-4, with a tentative D call TRBD1 (5 bases). CDR3 length equals 14 residues. Trimming stripped 4 bases from V and 8 bases from J, with 15 bases between. The germline CDR1 and CDR2 sequences are SGHKS and YYEKEE (reference sequence). In DNA form, the CDR3 reads TGTGCCAGCAGCGGGGGGGACCGGGGCGAAAAACTGTTTTTT. Its protein is CASSGGDRGEKLFF.

The chain has TRBV6-5 and TRBJ2-5; TRBD1 is a possible D gene (5 bases). V lost 5 bases and J lost 5, with 15 bases in between. Germline loops: CDR1 MNHEY, CDR2 SVGAGI. The CDR3 extends over 14 amino acids. The CDR3 here is CASSPPARVETQYF. The CDR3 DNA reads TGTGCCAGCAGTCCTCCGGCCAGGGTTGAGACCCAGTACTTC.

The chain is built from TRBV18 and TRBJ2-3; D unresolved. The germline V gene encodes CDR1 KGHSH and CDR2 LQKENI. This CDR3 comprises 15 residues. V dropped 3 bases and J dropped 5 bases, with 15 bases sitting between them. CDR3 bases: TGTGCCAGCTCACCCGGCAAGCTAGAGCAAGATACGCAGTATTTT. The encoded protein is CASSPGKLEQDTQYF.

This clonotype was counted a few times. V usage is TRBV7-9 and J usage is TRBJ2-1, with D unresolved. Trimming shortened V by 9 bases and J by 7 bases, and 10 bases separated the two germline ends. The CDR3 covers 11 residues. Germline CDR1 SEHNR, CDR2 FQNEAQ (reference sequence). The CDR3 DNA follows: TGTGCCAGTAAAGGGTCAAATGAGCAGTTCTTC. The encoded protein is CASKGSNEQFF.

The chain joins TRBV20-1 to TRBJ2-1; D gene unclear. The CDR3 totals 11 residues. From germline, CDR1 is DFQATT and CDR2 SNEGSKA (reference sequence). The CDR3, as DNA: TGCACTACAATCAGGAACAATGAGCAGTTCTTC. Its protein product is CTTIRNNEQFF.

In regard to this clonotype: This may come from a read error, since a much larger clone is one base off. V and J are TRBV4-3 and TRBJ2-7; a weak D match, TRBD1 (6 bases). This CDR3 has 15 amino acids. Trimming pared 3 bases from V and 3 bases from J, leaving 15 bases between. Germline CDR1 LGHNA, CDR2 YSLEER. CDR3 DNA sequence: TGCGCCAGCAGCCAGCAGACAGGAGACCGCTACGAGCAGTACTTC. Translated: CASSQQTGDRYEQYF.